These 26 T cell receptor beta chains originate from one sample sequenced in a study of regulatory T cells in long-lasting Graves disease. Described time point: newly diagnosed GD, antithyroid drugs for less than 3 months. The TCR library was made from RNA extracted from PBMCs. CDR3-region Arm-PCR and iRepertoire HTBI primers produced the TCR beta libraries. TCRdb recomputed calls from the multiplex PCR reads with MiXCR, one row per CDR3 protein. Of 600,000 to 650,000 distinct CDR3 sequences in the sample, roughly 15% are singletons; the top ten hold more than 15%. These data also formed part of another study, on T cells in Graves' hyperthyroidism and ophthalmopathy.

The specimen was peripheral blood mononuclear cells (PBMCs), collected at new diagnosis, from a patient treated with antithyroid drugs. These receptors all come from a woman in her twenties or thirties with Graves disease.

The rearrangement links TRBV7-2 to TRBJ2-4; TRBD2 agrees at 7 bases. Unmatched junction bases numbered 5, after V lost 3 bases and J lost 0 bases. Germline lookup yields CDR1 SGHTA and CDR2 FQGNSA. There are 16 residues in the CDR3. The CDR3 region has the DNA TGTGCCAGCAGCTTGGGAGGGGCAATAGCCAAAAACATTCAGTACTTC. It translates to CASSLGGAIAKNIQYF. The full variable domain, with the rest looked up from reference TRBV7-2 and TRBJ2-4, is GAGVSQSPSNKVTEKGKDVELRCDPISGHTALYWYRQSLGQGLEFLIYFQGNSAPDKSGLPSDRFSAERTGGSVSTLTIQRTQQEDSAVYLCASSLGGAIAKNIQYFGAGTRLSVL.

The sample holds many counts of this clonotype. The chain carries TRBV11-2 and TRBJ2-1; D gene uncertain. Trimming removed 3 bases from V and 8 bases from J, with 17 bases in between. The CDR3 consists of 15 residues. CDR1 and CDR2 (germline): SGHAT, FQNNGV. Here the CDR3 DNA reads TGTGCCAGCAGCTTCCACTCATCCTCCCGGGATGAGCAGTTCTTC. Amino acid sequence: CASSFHSSSRDEQFF.

This clonotype was seen only a few times. The rearrangement uses TRBV20-1 and TRBJ2-1; a possible D gene is TRBD2 (6 bases). Germline CDR1 DFQATT, CDR2 SNEGSKA (reference sequence). The CDR3 covers 16 residues. The V end was cut by 1 base, the J end by 0 bases, with 13 bases between. CDR3 DNA sequence: TGCAGTGCTAGAGTGGGGGGAGCCAGCTCCTACAATGAGCAGTTCTTC. Its translation: CSARVGGASSYNEQFF.

This clonotype was detected a few times. The chain uses TRBV3-1 and TRBJ2-1, with TRBD1 matching 9 bases. V was clipped by 3 bases and J by 7 bases; unmatched bases: 7. This CDR3 region has 15 residues. Germline V gene data show CDR1 as LGHDT and CDR2 as YNNKEL (reference sequence). The CDR3 sequence: CASSHRDRVKNEQFF. CDR3 coding DNA: TGTGCCAGCAGCCATCGGGACAGGGTAAAAAATGAGCAGTTCTTC.

This clonotype turned up a few times. V usage is TRBV7-9 and J usage is TRBJ2-3; D is possibly TRBD1 (6 bases). Germline V gene lookup returns CDR1 SEHNR and CDR2 FQNEAQ (reference sequence). Trimming removed 6 bases at V and 1 base at J, with 20 bases between. The CDR3 totals 17 residues. CDR3 nucleotide sequence: TGTGCCAGCAGTAAACTACAGGGATTATTAGGCACAGATACGCAGTATTTT. Translation: CASSKLQGLLGTDTQYF.

The chain has TRBV6-1 and TRBJ2-7, with 7 bases aligning to TRBD1. The CDR3 loop spans 13 amino acids. Germline V CDR1 and CDR2: MNHNS, SASEGT. V shed 7 bases and J 3 bases; nucleotides not matched to a gene: 6. The CDR3 DNA reads as TGTGCCAGCAACAGGGGACGATTCTACGAGCAGTACTTC. This sequence encodes CASNRGRFYEQYF.

V is TRBV4-1 and J is TRBJ2-2, with TRBD2 identical over 15 bases. The germline V gene has CDR1 MGHRA and CDR2 YSYEKL. The CDR3 spans 19 residues. V lost 0 bases, J lost 5 bases, and 7 bases stayed unmatched. The CDR3, as DNA: TGCGCCAGCAGCCAAGAGGACGGGACTAGCGGGAGGCTAACCGGGGAGCTGTTTTTT. Its translation is CASSQEDGTSGRLTGELFF.

This clonotype was observed at least ten times. The V call is TRBV28, the J call TRBJ1-2; D is possibly TRBD1 (6 bases). V was shortened by 6 bases and J by 7 bases, with 18 bases between the two germline ends. The CDR3 is 14 residues long. Germline values: CDR1 MDHEN, CDR2 SYDVKM. The CDR3 reads CASRPGEDGFGYTF. The CDR3 DNA is TGTGCCAGCAGACCAGGGGAAGATGGTTTTGGCTACACCTTC.

A few counts support this clonotype. The chain uses TRBV12-3 or TRBV12-4 and TRBJ1-5; 9 bases map to TRBD1. The trim removed 10 bases at V and 7 bases at J, leaving 8 bases unmatched. The CDR3 covers 13 residues. The CDR3 coding sequence is TGTGCCACCCGGGACAGGGAGACGCAGCCCCAGCATTTT. Protein: CATRDRETQPQHF.

J is TRBJ1-4 and V is TRBV5-1, with D possibly TRBD1 on 5 matching bases. Germline assignment: CDR1 SGHRS and CDR2 YFSETQ. The germline V and J ends were trimmed by 4 bases and 1 base, with 8 bases remaining between them. The CDR3 covers 14 residues. CDR3 nucleotide sequence: TGCGCCAGCAGCACTCAGGGAACTAATGAAAAACTGTTTTTT. This codes for CASSTQGTNEKLFF.

This clonotype has at least ten counts. The CDR3 region is CSASGMPSGGGSYEQYF. The CDR3 nucleotides read TGCAGTGCTAGCGGCATGCCTAGCGGAGGGGGCTCCTACGAGCAGTACTTC. V and J are TRBV20-1 and TRBJ2-7; D may be TRBD2 (7 bases). Trimming took off 3 bases at V and 0 bases at J, with 21 bases between the two ends. CDR1 and CDR2 from the germline V gene are DFQATT and SNEGSKA (reference sequence). The CDR3 runs 17 residues.

The CDR3 DNA sequence: TGTGCCAGCAGTTCGCTGACAAAGAGCAATCAGCCCCAGCATTTT. Translating gives CASSSLTKSNQPQHF. The J gene is TRBJ1-5, the V gene TRBV28; D not resolved. Germline loops: CDR1 MDHEN, CDR2 SYDVKM. The V end was cut by 4 bases, the J end by 1 base, with 11 bases between. The CDR3 is made up of 15 amino acids. Complete variable domain (other parts from reference TRBV28 and TRBJ1-5): DVKVTQSSRYLVKRTGEKVFLECVQDMDHENMFWYRQDPGLGLRLIYFSYDVKMKEKGDIPEGYSVSREKKERFSLILESASTNQTSMYLCASSSLTKSNQPQHFGDGTRLSIL.

This clonotype was found many times. The chain combines TRBV12-3 or TRBV12-4 with TRBJ1-4; 9 bases agree with TRBD1. The junction had 5 bases not matched to a gene; V was cut back by 4 bases and J by 8 bases. This CDR3 is built from 14 residues. CDR3 residues: CASSSGQGREKLFF. The CDR3 bases are TGTGCCAGCAGTTCGGGACAGGGCCGCGAAAAACTGTTTTTT.

This clonotype was counted between two and nine times. The chain links TRBV3-1 to TRBJ2-7, with 8 bases matching TRBD2. The CDR3 length is 16 residues. Unmatched junction bases numbered 7, after V lost 3 bases and J lost 0 bases. Germline V gene data show CDR1 as LGHDT and CDR2 as YNNKEL (reference sequence). DNA of the CDR3: TGTGCCAGCAGCCAGGCAGCGGGAGCCTTCTCCTACGAGCAGTACTTC. This encodes CASSQAAGAFSYEQYF.

This clonotype was counted many times. The V gene is TRBV28, the J gene TRBJ2-7; a possible D gene is TRBD1 (5 bases). CDR1 is MDHEN, CDR2 SYDVKM, per germline. The V end was cut by 4 bases, the J end by 2 bases, with 9 bases between. The CDR3 sequence is 13 residues long. The chain's CDR3 is CASSSYRPYEQYF. Written as DNA, the CDR3 is TGTGCCAGCAGTTCTTACAGGCCCTACGAGCAGTACTTC.

The chain links TRBV28 to TRBJ2-7; 9 positions match TRBD1. CDR1 and CDR2 from the germline V gene are MDHEN and SYDVKM. CDR3 length equals 14 residues. Trimming at V came to 7 bases and at J to 0 bases, leaving 4 bases not matched to a gene. Here the CDR3 reads CASTLDRGSYEQYF. In nucleotides, the CDR3 is TGTGCCAGCACATTGGACAGGGGCTCCTACGAGCAGTACTTC.

This chain joins TRBV29-1 and TRBJ2-7; D is unresolved. This CDR3 contains 13 residues. Per the germline V gene, CDR1 is SQVTM and CDR2 is ANQGSEA. V was pared by 6 bases and J by 2 bases, with 14 bases between. CDR3: CSVSYTQTYEQYF. CDR3 sequence (DNA): TGCAGCGTCTCGTACACACAAACCTACGAGCAGTACTTC.

This clonotype was detected a few times. At one of its ends the junction is not consistent with the germline gene, which may arise from a read error. The CDR3 protein is CASSQGQGANF. CDR3 in DNA: TGTGCCAGCAGCCAAGGACAGGGGGCTAACTTC. The gene calls are TRBV14 and TRBJ2-7; TRBD1 matches at 10 bases. The CDR3 spans 11 residues. CDR1 is SGHDN, CDR2 FVKESK, per germline.

The V call is TRBV28, the J call TRBJ1-2, with D tentatively TRBD1 (5 bases). The V gene's germline CDR1 is MDHEN and CDR2 SYDVKM. Trimming pared 5 bases from V and 4 bases from J, leaving 17 bases between. This CDR3 comprises 15 residues. The DNA of the CDR3 is TGTGCCAGCAGTGGGGGGACGGTGGTTCGCTATGGCTACACCTTC. Its protein is CASSGGTVVRYGYTF.

This clonotype was detected a few times. The V gene is TRBV20-1, the J gene TRBJ1-3; no reliable D call. Germline loops: CDR1 DFQATT, CDR2 SNEGSKA (reference sequence). Trimming took off 0 bases at V and 0 bases at J, with 9 bases between the two ends. The CDR3 is 15 amino acids. CDR3 protein: CSARDLQSSGNTIYF. In nucleotides, the CDR3 is TGCAGTGCTAGAGATCTGCAATCCTCTGGAAACACCATATATTTT.

About this clonotype itself: At one boundary the junction diverges from the germline segment, which might be a read error. The CDR3 sequence: CSAGDPGGLSEQYF. DNA of the CDR3: TGCAGTGCTGGAGACCCCGGGGGTCTGAGCGAGCAGTACTTC. The chain is built from TRBV20-1 and TRBJ2-7; perhaps TRBD2 as D (6 bases). This CDR3 region has 14 residues. Germline V gives CDR1 DFQATT, CDR2 SNEGSKA (reference sequence).

The table lists this clonotype with many counts. This chain connects TRBV12-3 or TRBV12-4 to TRBJ2-1, with 10 bases aligning to TRBD2. With V trimmed by 4 bases and J by 9 bases, 9 bases remained unmatched. The CDR3 is 15 amino acids. This chain's CDR3 is CASSSISGRAGEQFF. The CDR3, as DNA: TGTGCCAGCAGTTCGATAAGCGGGAGGGCCGGTGAGCAGTTCTTC.

The rearrangement joins TRBV20-1 to TRBJ2-5; D ambiguous. The CDR3 runs 18 residues. The germline gives CDR1 DFQATT, CDR2 SNEGSKA (reference sequence). V was trimmed by 1 base and J by 0 bases, leaving 21 bases between them. The CDR3 DNA is TGCAGTGCTAGAGGGGAATGGGGAACCCACCTGTACCAAGAGACCCAGTACTTC. This translates into CSARGEWGTHLYQETQYF.

This clonotype occurred a few times. The chain joins TRBV19 to TRBJ1-4; a weak D match, TRBD1 (5 bases). This CDR3 spans 14 amino acids. The V end lost 9 bases, the J end lost 0 bases, and 11 bases lay between the germline ends. In germline, CDR1 is LNHDA, CDR2 SQIVND (reference sequence). The CDR3 bases are TGTGCCAGCCAACGGGACGCAACTAATGAAAAACTGTTTTTT. Residues: CASQRDATNEKLFF.

In its sample, this clonotype was seen a few times. V and J are TRBV30 and TRBJ1-5, with 11 positions matching TRBD1. Germline V gene sequence: CDR1 GTSNPN, CDR2 SVGIG (reference sequence). This CDR3 is 15 amino acids long. Trimming took 0 bases from V and 6 from J; bases not matched to a gene: 4. CDR3 in amino acids: CAWSVGQGAGQPQHF. Here the CDR3 DNA reads TGTGCCTGGAGTGTCGGACAGGGGGCAGGTCAGCCCCAGCATTTT.

This clonotype was detected only a few times. CDR3 residues: CAISEGLVAGVDTGELFF. In nucleotides, the CDR3 is TGTGCCATCAGTGAGGGTCTTGTAGCGGGAGTCGACACCGGGGAGCTGTTTTTT. The gene calls are TRBV10-3 and TRBJ2-2; 9 positions match TRBD2. With V trimmed by 2 bases and J by 3 bases, 10 bases remained unmatched. Germline values: CDR1 ENHRY, CDR2 SYGVKD. This CDR3 contains 18 residues.